This TCR beta chain was recovered during a study of blood T cell repertoires in COVID-19. Across the study: Whether acute or convalescent, the COVID-19 samples came from the United States, Italy and Spain. T cells, B-cell-depleted T cells, or PBMCs supplied cDNA or gDNA.

Grouping used clinical history reported by participants in a survey and questionnaire. V dropped 3 bases and J dropped 6; count of bases not matched to a gene: 5. Germline V gene data show CDR1 as SGHRS and CDR2 as YFSETQ. This CDR3 comprises 15 residues. Study processing details: Estimation of nucleated cell counts relied on the amplification of reference gene primers. Here immunoSEQ multiplex PCR was the method, and the copy in TCRdb shows in-frame clones only, minus some. For V, J and clone size, that table is used; D and trimming come from the DNA. The profile covers a few hundred thousand clones, with 70% to 90% appearing a single time and 1.2% taken by the ten largest.

The J gene is TRBJ2-1, the V gene TRBV5-1; TRBD2 matches at 11 bases. The origin of this receptor is a man younger than 45 who had recovered from COVID-19. The sequenced sample was PBMCs or T cells enriched from blood (not recorded which). The CDR3 DNA reads as TGCGCCAGCAGCTCGGGACTAGCGGTTAGCAATGAGCAGTTCTTC. Its translation: CASSSGLAVSNEQFF.